The rows below give T cell receptor beta chains drawn from one sample of a study of OX40 agonist ivuxolimab in advanced cancers. Generated by immunoSEQ multiplex PCR, the TCRdb table keeps only in-frame clones and is missing some. This table holds 15,000 to 20,000 clones, roughly 80% found once. This specimen was CD4+ or CD8+ T cells sorted from blood, taken in a trial of the OX40 agonist ivuxolimab. These receptors were obtained from an adult with an advanced solid tumor such as melanoma, head and neck, liver or kidney cancer. Each CDR3 is given with its conserved first and last residue. D genes are given only for firm matches. Expanded clones are given a class, and other clones once, few, many or no size at all.

D	V	J	size	DNA	CDR3
-	TRBV7-2	TRBJ1-3	once	TGTGCCAGCATGCATTCAGGGAATTTAGGAAACACCATATATTTT	CASMHSGNLGNTIYF
TRBD1	TRBV6-6	TRBJ1-1	few	TGTGCCAGCAGTTTGACAGGGGAATTCTCTGAAGCTTTCTTT	CASSLTGEFSEAFF
TRBD1	TRBV5-4	TRBJ2-1	few	TGTGCCAGCAGTTTCCAGGGGGCCGGGGAGCAGTTCTTC	CASSFQGAGEQFF
-	TRBV7-9	TRBJ1-2	-	TGTGCCAGCAGCCGGGGACTGTCCTATGGCTACACCTTC	CASSRGLSYGYTF
-	TRBV7-2	TRBJ2-1	few	TGTGCCAGCAGCTCATATCCCTACGGTTCCTACAATGAGCAGTTCTTC	CASSSYPYGSYNEQFF
-	TRBV10-1	TRBJ2-2	-	TGCGCCAGCAGTGATTCGACCGGGGAGCTGTTTTTT	CASSDSTGELFF
TRBD1	TRBV30	TRBJ2-7	-	TGTGCCTGGTCCGGACAGGACTACGAGCAGTACTTC	CAWSGQDYEQYF
-	TRBV7-9	TRBJ1-5	once	TGTGCCAGCAGTATCCTGGGGAGCAATCAGCCCCAGCATTTT	CASSILGSNQPQHF
TRBD1	TRBV6-1	TRBJ2-1	-	TGTGCCAGCAGTGCGGACAGGGAATCGGGCTACAATGAGCAGTTCTTC	CASSADRESGYNEQFF
-	TRBV27	TRBJ2-1	-	TGTGCCAGCAGTCCACTATCCCTCCAGGGAGCCGGCTCCTACAATGAGCAGTTCTTC	CASSPLSLQGAGSYNEQFF
TRBD2	TRBV4-1	TRBJ2-5	-	TGCGCCAGCAGCCAACCCCGACTAGCGGGGGGTGAAGAGACCCAGTACTTC	CASSQPRLAGGEETQYF
-	TRBV6-5	TRBJ2-6	-	TGTGCCAGCAGTTACATCAACTCTGGGGCCAACGTCCTGACTTTC	CASSYINSGANVLTF
TRBD2	TRBV6-6	TRBJ2-5	-	TGTGCCAGCAGTCCTTTAGCGGGAGGGCCTCAAGAGACCCAGTACTTC	CASSPLAGGPQETQYF